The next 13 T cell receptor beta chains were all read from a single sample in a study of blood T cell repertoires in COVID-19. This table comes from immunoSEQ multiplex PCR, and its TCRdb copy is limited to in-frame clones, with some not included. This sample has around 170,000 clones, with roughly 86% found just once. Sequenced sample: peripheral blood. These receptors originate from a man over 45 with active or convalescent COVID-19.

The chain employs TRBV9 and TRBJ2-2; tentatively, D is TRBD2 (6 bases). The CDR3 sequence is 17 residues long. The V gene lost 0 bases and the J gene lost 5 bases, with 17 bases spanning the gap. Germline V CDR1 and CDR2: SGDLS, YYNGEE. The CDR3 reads CASSVGDGLPGTGELFF. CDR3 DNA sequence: TGTGCCAGCAGCGTAGGAGATGGACTACCGGGGACCGGGGAGCTGTTTTTT. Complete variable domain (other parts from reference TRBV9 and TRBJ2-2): DSGVTQTPKHLITATGQRVTLRCSPRSGDLSVYWYQQSLDQGLQFLIQYYNGEERAKGNILERFSAQQFPDLHSELNLSSLELGDSALYFCASSVGDGLPGTGELFFGEGSRLTVL.

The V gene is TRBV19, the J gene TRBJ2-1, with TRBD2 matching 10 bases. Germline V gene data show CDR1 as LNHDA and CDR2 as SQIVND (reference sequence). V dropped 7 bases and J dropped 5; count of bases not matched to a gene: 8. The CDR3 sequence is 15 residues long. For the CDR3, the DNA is TGTGCCAGTATTAAAGCGGGGGGGCCTCACAATGAGCAGTTCTTC. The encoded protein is CASIKAGGPHNEQFF.

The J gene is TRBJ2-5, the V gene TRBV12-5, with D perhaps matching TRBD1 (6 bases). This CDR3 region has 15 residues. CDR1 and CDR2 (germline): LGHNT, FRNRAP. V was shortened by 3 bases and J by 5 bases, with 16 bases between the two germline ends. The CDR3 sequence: CASGFSGTGLETQYF. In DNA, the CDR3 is TGTGCTAGTGGTTTTTCGGGTACAGGGTTGGAGACCCAGTACTTC. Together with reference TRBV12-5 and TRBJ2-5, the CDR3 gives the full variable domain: DARVTQTPRHKVTEMGQEVTMRCQPILGHNTVFWYRQTMMQGLELLAYFRNRAPLDDSGMPKDRFSAEMPDATLATLKIQPSEPRDSAVYFCASGFSGTGLETQYFGPGTRLLVL.

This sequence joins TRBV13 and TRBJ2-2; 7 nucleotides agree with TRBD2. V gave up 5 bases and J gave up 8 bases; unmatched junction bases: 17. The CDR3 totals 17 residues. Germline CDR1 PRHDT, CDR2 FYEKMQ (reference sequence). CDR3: CASSTIRGSGPIGELFF. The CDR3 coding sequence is TGTGCCAGCAGCACCATTAGGGGTAGCGGGCCTATTGGGGAGCTGTTTTTT.

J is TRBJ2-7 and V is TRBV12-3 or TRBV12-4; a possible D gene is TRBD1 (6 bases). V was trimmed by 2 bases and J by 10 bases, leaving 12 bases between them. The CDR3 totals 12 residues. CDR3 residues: CASSLTTGSQYF. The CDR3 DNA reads TGTGCCAGCAGTTTAACGACAGGATCCCAGTACTTC.

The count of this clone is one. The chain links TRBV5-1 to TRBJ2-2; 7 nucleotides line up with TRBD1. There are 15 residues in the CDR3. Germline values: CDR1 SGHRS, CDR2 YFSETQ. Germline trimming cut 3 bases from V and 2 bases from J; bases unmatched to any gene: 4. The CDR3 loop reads CASSSRGPNTGELFF. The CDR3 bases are TGCGCCAGCAGCTCTAGGGGGCCCAACACCGGGGAGCTGTTTTTT.

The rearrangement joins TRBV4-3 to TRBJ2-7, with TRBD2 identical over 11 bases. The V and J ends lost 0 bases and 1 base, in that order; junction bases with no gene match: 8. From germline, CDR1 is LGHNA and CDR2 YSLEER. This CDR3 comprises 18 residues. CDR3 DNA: TGCGCCAGCAGCCAAGATACTAGCGGGGGCAGCCTTTCCTACGAGCAGTACTTC. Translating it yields CASSQDTSGGSLSYEQYF.

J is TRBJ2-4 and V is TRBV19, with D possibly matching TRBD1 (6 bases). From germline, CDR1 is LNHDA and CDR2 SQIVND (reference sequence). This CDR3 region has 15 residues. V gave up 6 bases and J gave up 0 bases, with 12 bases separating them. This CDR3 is CASSGTLLAKNIQYF. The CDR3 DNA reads TGTGCCAGTAGCGGGACACTCCTAGCCAAAAACATTCAGTACTTC. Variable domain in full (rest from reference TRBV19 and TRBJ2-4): DGGITQSPKYLFRKEGQNVTLSCEQNLNHDAMYWYRQDPGQGLRLIYYSQIVNDFQKGDIAEGYSVSREKKESFPLTVTSAQKNPTAFYLCASSGTLLAKNIQYFGAGTRLSVL.

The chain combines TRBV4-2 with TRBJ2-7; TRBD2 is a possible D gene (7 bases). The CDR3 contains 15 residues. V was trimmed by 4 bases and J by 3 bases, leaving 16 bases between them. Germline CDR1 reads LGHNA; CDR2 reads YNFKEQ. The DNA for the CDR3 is TGTGCCAGCAGCCCAGTGGGGGGGCACTTCTACGAGCAGTACTTC. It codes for CASSPVGGHFYEQYF.

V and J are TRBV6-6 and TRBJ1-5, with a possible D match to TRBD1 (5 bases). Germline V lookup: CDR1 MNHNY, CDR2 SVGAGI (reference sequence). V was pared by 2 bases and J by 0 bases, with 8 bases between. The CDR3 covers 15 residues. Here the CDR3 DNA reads TGTGCCAGCAGTTACACAGGACGTAGCAATCAGCCCCAGCATTTT. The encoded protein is CASSYTGRSNQPQHF.

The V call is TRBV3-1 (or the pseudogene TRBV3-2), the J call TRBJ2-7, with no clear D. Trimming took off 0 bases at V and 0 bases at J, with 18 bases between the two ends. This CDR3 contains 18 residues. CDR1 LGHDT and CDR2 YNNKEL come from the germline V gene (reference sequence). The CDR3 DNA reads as TGTGCCAGCAGCCAAGATGGGCTCGGAAACAGCCTCTCCTACGAGCAGTACTTC. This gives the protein CASSQDGLGNSLSYEQYF.

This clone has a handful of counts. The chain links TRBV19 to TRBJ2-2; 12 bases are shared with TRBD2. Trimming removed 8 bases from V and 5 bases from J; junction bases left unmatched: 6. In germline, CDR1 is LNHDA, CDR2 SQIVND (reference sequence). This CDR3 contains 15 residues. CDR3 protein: CASLGLAGRTGELFF. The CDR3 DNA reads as TGTGCCAGTCTTGGACTAGCGGGGCGGACCGGGGAGCTGTTTTTT.

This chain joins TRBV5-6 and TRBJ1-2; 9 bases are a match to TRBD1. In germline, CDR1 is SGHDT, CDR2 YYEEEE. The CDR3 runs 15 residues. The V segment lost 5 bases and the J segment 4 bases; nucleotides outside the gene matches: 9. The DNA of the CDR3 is TGTGCCAGCAGGGTTGGACAGGGGACAGTCTATGGCTACACCTTC. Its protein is CASRVGQGTVYGYTF.